The clone carrying this T cell receptor (beta chain) was seen a handful of times. An end of the junction differs from the germline gene, which may be a read error. The investigators amplified TCR beta CDR3 regions from RNA transcripts. The HTBI set primed first-round TCR CDR3 RT-PCR. TCRdb re-called the multiplex PCR reads through MiXCR, storing one row per CDR3 protein. Of a few hundred thousand distinct CDR3 sequences in the sample, more than 45% are singletons; the top ten hold about 8.3%. The sample comes from a study of T cells in Graves' hyperthyroidism and ophthalmopathy. This TCR came from a woman younger than 35 with Graves' hyperthyroidism. The sequenced sample consisted of peripheral blood or thyroid tissue (not recorded which).

The CDR3 sequence: CASILGTSGRSSYEQYF. In DNA, the CDR3 is TGTGCCAGCATCCTGGGGACTAGCGGGAGGAGCTCCTACGAACAGTACTTC. The chain joins TRBV12-3 or TRBV12-4 to TRBJ2-7, with 15 positions matching TRBD2. This CDR3 comprises 17 residues.